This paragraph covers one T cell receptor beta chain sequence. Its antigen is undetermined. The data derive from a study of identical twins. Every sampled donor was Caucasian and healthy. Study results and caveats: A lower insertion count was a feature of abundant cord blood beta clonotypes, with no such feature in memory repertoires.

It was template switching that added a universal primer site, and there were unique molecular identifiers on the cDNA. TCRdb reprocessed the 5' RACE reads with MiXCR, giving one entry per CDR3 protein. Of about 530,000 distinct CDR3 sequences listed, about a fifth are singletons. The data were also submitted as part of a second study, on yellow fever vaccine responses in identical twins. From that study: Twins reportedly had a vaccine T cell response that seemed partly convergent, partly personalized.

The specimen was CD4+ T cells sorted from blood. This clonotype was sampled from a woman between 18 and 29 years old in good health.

As DNA, the CDR3 is TGTGCCAGCAGTTTAAGAGAAAGCCACCCCTACGAGCAGTACTTC. Protein sequence: CASSLRESHPYEQYF. This chain links TRBV12-3 or TRBV12-4 with TRBJ2-7; D not resolved. The CDR3 has 15 amino acids. Trimming removed 2 bases at V and 2 bases at J, with 13 bases between.